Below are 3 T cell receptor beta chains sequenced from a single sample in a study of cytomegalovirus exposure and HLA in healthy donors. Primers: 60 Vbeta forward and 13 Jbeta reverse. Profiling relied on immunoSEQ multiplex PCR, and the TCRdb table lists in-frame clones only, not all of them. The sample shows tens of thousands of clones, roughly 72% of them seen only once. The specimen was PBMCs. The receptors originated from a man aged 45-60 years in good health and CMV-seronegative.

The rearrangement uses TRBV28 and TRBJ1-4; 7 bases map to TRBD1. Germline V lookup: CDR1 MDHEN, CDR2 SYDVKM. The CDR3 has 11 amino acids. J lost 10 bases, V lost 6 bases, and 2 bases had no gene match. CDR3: CASRSGGKLFF. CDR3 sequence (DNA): TGTGCCAGCAGGTCAGGGGGAAAACTGTTTTTT.

The CDR3 sequence: CASRKSSGSEQFF. CDR3 DNA sequence: TGCGCCAGCAGGAAATCTAGCGGGAGTGAGCAGTTCTTC. The rearrangement joins TRBV10-1 to TRBJ2-1; 10 bases are shared with TRBD2. The length of the CDR3 is 13 residues. Germline CDR1 is WNHNN and CDR2 is SYGVQD (reference sequence). Losses at the gene ends were 6 bases for V and 9 bases for J; bases not matched to a gene: 5.

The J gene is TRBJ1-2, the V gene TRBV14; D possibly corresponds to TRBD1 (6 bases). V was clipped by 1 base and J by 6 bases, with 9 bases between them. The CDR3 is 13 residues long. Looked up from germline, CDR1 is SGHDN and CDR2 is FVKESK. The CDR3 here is CASSQAGADGYTF. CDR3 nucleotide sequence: TGTGCCAGCAGCCAAGCAGGGGCCGATGGCTACACCTTC.